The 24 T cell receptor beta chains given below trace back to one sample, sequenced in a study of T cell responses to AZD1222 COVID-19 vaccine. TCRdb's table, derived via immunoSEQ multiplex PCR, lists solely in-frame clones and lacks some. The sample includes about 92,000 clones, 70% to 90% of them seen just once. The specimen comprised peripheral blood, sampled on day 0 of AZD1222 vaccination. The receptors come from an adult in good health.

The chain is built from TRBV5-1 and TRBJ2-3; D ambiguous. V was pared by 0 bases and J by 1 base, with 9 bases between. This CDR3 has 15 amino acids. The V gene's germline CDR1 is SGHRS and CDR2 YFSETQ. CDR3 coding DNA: TGCGCCAGCAGCTTGGGAGGCCCTCGCACAGATACGCAGTATTTT. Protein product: CASSLGGPRTDTQYF.

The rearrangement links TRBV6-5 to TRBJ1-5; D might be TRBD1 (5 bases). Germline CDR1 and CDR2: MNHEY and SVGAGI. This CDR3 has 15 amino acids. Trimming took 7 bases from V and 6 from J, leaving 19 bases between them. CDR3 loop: CASTGVQVKGQPQHF. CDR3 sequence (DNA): TGTGCCAGCACTGGGGTACAGGTGAAAGGTCAGCCCCAGCATTTT.

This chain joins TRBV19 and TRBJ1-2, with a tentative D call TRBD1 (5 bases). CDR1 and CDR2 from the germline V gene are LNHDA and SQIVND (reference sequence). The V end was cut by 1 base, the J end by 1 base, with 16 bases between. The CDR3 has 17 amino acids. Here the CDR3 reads CASSIGGTEAFNYGYTF. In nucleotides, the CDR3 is TGTGCCAGTAGTATAGGGGGGACGGAAGCTTTTAACTATGGCTACACCTTC.

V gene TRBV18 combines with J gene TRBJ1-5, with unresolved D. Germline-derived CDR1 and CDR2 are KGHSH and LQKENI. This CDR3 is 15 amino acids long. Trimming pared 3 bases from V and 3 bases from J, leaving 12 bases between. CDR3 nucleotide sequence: TGTGCCAGCTCACCGGGCCGACGGACCAATCAGCCCCAGCATTTT. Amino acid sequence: CASSPGRRTNQPQHF. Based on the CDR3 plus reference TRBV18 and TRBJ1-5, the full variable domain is NAGVMQNPRHLVRRRGQEARLRCSPMKGHSHVYWYRQLPEEGLKFMVYLQKENIIDESGMPKERFSAEFPKEGPSILRIQQVVRGDSAAYFCASSPGRRTNQPQHFGDGTRLSIL.

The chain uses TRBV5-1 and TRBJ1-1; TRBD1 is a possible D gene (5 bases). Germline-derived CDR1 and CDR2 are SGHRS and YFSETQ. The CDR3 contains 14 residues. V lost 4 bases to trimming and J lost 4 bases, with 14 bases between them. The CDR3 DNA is TGCGCCAGCAGCCTCCCTTCAGGGTCCACTGAAGCTTTCTTT. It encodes CASSLPSGSTEAFF.

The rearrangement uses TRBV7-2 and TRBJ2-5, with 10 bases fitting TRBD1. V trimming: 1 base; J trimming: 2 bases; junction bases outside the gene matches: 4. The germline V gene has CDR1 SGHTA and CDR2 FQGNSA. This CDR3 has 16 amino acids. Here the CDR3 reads CASSLGQGATQETQYF. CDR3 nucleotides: TGTGCCAGCAGCTTAGGACAGGGGGCGACTCAAGAGACCCAGTACTTC.

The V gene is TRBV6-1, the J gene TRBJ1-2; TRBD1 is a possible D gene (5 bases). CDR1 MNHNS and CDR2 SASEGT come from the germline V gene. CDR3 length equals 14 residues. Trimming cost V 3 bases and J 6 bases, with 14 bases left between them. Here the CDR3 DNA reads TGTGCCAGCAGTGAGGATCAGGGTCCGAATGGCTACACCTTC. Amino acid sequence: CASSEDQGPNGYTF.

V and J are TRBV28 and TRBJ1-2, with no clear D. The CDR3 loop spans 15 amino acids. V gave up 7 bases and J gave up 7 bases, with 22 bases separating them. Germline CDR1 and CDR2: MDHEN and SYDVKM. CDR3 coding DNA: TGTGCCAGCATCCCTATCGCCAGGCGCCCTGGTGGCTACACCTTC. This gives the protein CASIPIARRPGGYTF.

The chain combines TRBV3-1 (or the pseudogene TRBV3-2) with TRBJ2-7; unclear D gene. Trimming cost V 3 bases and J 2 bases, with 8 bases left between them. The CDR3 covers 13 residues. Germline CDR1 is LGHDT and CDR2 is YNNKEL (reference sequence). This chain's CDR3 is CASSHRNPYEQYF. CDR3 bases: TGTGCCAGCAGCCACCGGAATCCCTACGAGCAGTACTTC.

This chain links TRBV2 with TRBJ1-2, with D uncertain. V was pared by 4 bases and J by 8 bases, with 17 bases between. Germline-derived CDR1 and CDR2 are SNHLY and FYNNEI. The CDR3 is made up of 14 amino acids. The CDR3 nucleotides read TGTGCCAGCAGTGTGGAACGCCCACGTTTGGGCTACACCTTC. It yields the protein CASSVERPRLGYTF. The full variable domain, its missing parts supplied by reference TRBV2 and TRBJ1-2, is EPEVTQTPSHQVTQMGQEVILRCVPISNHLYFYWYRQILGQKVEFLVSFYNNEISEKSEIFDDQFSVERPDGSNFTLKIRSTKLEDSAMYFCASSVERPRLGYTFGSGTRLTVV.

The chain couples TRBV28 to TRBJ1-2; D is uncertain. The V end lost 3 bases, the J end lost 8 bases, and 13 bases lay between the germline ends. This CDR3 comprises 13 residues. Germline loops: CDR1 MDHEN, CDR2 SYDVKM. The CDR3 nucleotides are TGTGCCAGCAGTTTCTCGGGGTTCGGAGGCTACACCTTC. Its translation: CASSFSGFGGYTF.

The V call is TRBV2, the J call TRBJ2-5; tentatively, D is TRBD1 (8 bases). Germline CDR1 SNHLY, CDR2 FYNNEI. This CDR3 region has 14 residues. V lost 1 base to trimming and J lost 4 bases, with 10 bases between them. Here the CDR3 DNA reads TGTGCCAGCAGTGAAGACAGGGGGGGAGAGACCCAGTACTTC. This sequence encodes CASSEDRGGETQYF.

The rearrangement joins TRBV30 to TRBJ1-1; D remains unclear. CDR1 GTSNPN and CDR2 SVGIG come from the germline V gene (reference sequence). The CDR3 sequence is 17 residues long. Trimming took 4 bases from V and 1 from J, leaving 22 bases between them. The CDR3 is CAWKGLTKAGGNTEAFF. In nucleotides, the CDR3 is TGTGCCTGGAAAGGGCTAACAAAAGCGGGCGGGAACACTGAAGCTTTCTTT.

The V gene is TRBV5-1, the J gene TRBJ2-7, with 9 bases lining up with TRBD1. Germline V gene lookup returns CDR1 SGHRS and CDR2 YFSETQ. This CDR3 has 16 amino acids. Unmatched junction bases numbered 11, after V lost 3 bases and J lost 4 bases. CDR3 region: CASSYSSPGQGYEQYF. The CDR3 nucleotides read TGCGCCAGCAGCTATTCTTCGCCGGGACAGGGTTACGAGCAGTACTTC.

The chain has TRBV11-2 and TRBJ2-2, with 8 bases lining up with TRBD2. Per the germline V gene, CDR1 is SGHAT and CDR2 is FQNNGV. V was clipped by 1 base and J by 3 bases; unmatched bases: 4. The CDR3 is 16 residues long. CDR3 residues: CASSLVAGMDTGELFF. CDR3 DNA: TGTGCCAGCAGCTTAGTAGCGGGGATGGACACCGGGGAGCTGTTTTTT.

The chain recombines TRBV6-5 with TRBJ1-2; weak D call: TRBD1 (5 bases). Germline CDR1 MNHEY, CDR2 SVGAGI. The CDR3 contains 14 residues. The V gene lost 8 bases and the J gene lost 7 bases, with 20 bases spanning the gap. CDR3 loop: CASQTGGTGAGYTF. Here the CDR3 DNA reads TGTGCCAGCCAAACCGGGGGGACCGGAGCTGGCTACACCTTC.

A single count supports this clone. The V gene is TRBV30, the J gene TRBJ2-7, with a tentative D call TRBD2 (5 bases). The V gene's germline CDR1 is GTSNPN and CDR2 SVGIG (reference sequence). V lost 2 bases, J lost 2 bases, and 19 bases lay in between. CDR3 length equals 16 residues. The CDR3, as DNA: TGTGCCTGGAGTATCGGGAAAACGGCCCATACCTACGAGCAGTACTTC. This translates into CAWSIGKTAHTYEQYF.

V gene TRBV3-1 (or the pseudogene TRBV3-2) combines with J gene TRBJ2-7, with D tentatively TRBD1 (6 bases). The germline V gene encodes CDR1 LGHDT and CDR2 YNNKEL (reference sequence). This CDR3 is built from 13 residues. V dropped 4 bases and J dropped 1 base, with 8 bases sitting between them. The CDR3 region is CASSPTGSYEQYF. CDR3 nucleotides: TGTGCCAGCAGCCCGACAGGATCCTACGAGCAGTACTTC.

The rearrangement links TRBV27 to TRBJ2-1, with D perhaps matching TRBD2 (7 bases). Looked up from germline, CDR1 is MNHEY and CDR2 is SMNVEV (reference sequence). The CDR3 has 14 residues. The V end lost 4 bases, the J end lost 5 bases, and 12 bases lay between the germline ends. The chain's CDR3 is CASSYGGRHNEQFF. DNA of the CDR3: TGTGCCAGCAGTTACGGGGGGCGCCACAATGAGCAGTTCTTC.

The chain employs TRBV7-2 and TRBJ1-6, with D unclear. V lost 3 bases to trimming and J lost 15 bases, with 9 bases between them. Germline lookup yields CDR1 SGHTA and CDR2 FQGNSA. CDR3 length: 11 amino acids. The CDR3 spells CASSFGPDLHF. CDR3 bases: TGTGCCAGCAGCTTCGGACCGGACCTCCACTTT.

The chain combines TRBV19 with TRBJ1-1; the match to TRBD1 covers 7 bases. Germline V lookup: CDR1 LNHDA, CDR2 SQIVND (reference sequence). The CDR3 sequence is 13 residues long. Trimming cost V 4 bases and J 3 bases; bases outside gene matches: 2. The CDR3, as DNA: TGTGCCAGTAGTAGCCAGGGGGACACTGAAGCTTTCTTT. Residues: CASSSQGDTEAFF.

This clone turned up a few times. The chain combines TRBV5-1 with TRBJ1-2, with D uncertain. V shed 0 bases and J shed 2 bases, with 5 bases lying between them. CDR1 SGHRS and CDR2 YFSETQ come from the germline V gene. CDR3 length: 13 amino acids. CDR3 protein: CASSLGQNYGYTF. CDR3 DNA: TGCGCCAGCAGCTTGGGACAAAACTATGGCTACACCTTC.

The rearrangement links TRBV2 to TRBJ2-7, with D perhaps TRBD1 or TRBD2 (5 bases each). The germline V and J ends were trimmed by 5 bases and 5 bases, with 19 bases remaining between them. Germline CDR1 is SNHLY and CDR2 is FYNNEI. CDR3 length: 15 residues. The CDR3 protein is CASSPLGTSGDEQYF. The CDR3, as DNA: TGTGCCAGCAGTCCTCTCGGGACCTCCGGAGACGAGCAGTACTTC.

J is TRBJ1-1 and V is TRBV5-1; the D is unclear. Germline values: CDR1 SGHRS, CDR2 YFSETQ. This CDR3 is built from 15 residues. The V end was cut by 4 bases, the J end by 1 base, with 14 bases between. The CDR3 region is CASSPSRVSNTEAFF. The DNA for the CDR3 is TGCGCCAGCAGCCCCTCGAGAGTCTCGAACACTGAAGCTTTCTTT.